This TCR beta chain was captured in a study of blood T cell repertoires in COVID-19. Study summary: The analysed material was cDNA or gDNA that came from T cells, B-cell-depleted T cells, or PBMCs.

Per germline, CDR1 ENHRY and CDR2 SYGVKD. This CDR3 region has 15 residues. V was shortened by 2 bases and J by 3 bases, with 14 bases between the two germline ends. The repertoire was sequenced with immunoSEQ multiplex PCR; TCRdb's copy has only in-frame clones and lacks some. The data hold hundreds of thousands of clones, with about nine tenths observed a single time. Enrolled through a virtual design, the participants were between about 18 and 100 years of age and came from about two dozen US areas. This chain connects TRBV10-3 to TRBJ2-7; D is perhaps TRBD2 (5 bases). The receptor comes from a man aged 18 to 30 who had recovered from COVID-19. The sequenced sample consisted of PBMCs or T cells enriched from blood (not recorded which). CDR3 in amino acids: CAISESGGAFYEQYF. The CDR3 DNA sequence: TGTGCCATCAGTGAGAGTGGAGGAGCCTTCTACGAGCAGTACTTC.